The 26 T cell receptor beta chains below were found in one sample sequenced in a study of blood T cell repertoires in COVID-19. The table came from immunoSEQ multiplex PCR; TCRdb's copy has only in-frame clones and leaves some out. The table includes over 90,000 clones, approximately 88% detected once. Sample: peripheral blood. The receptors stem from a human donor in a cohort sampled during active COVID-19.

The chain recombines TRBV7-3 with TRBJ2-7; TRBD1 aligns across 7 bases. Trimming at V came to 2 bases and at J to 5 bases, leaving 9 bases not matched to a gene. In germline, CDR1 is SGHTA, CDR2 FQGTGA. The CDR3 is 15 residues long. DNA of the CDR3: TGTGCCAGCAGCTTAGCCCAGGGGGTGGAACACGAGCAGTACTTC. This codes for CASSLAQGVEHEQYF. The full variable domain, with the rest looked up from reference TRBV7-3 and TRBJ2-7, is GAGVSQTPSNKVTEKGKYVELRCDPISGHTALYWYRQSLGQGPEFLIYFQGTGAADDSGLPNDRFFAVRPEGSVSTLKIQRTERGDSAVYLCASSLAQGVEHEQYFGPGTRLTVT.

The chain recombines TRBV6-5 with TRBJ1-3; D possibly corresponds to TRBD1 (5 bases). V gave up 4 bases and J gave up 0 bases, with 10 bases separating them. CDR1 is MNHEY, CDR2 SVGAGI, per germline. The CDR3 spans 15 residues. The DNA of the CDR3 is TGTGCCAGCAGTTTGGGACTTATCTCTGGAAACACCATATATTTT. Translated: CASSLGLISGNTIYF.

This clone turned up a few times. The CDR3 sequence: CAWSVRAGVGSYNEQFF. The CDR3 DNA follows: TGTGCCTGGAGTGTAAGAGCGGGGGTGGGGTCCTACAATGAGCAGTTCTTC. The chain recombines TRBV30 with TRBJ2-1, with TRBD2 matching over 8 bases. V was pared by 0 bases and J by 1 base, with 8 bases of the junction left unmatched. CDR1 and CDR2 (germline): GTSNPN, SVGIG (reference sequence). This CDR3 has 17 amino acids.

The chain employs TRBV7-2 and TRBJ1-2, with TRBD1 matching over 9 bases. CDR1 is SGHTA, CDR2 FQGNSA, per germline. The junction had 1 base not matched to a gene; V was cut back by 5 bases and J by 3 bases. The CDR3 extends over 13 amino acids. The CDR3 coding sequence is TGTGCCAGCAGCCGGGACAGGGACTATGGCTACACCTTC. Encoded protein: CASSRDRDYGYTF.

In its sample, this clone was seen once. The V call is TRBV3-1 (or the pseudogene TRBV3-2), the J call TRBJ2-1, with unresolved D. Germline values: CDR1 LGHDT, CDR2 YNNKEL (reference sequence). V was pared by 2 bases and J by 9 bases, with 8 bases between. The CDR3 length is 12 residues. The CDR3 region is CASSQLSGEQFF. The CDR3 nucleotides read TGTGCCAGCAGCCAACTAAGTGGTGAGCAGTTCTTC.

The J gene is TRBJ1-6, the V gene TRBV5-1, with D tentatively TRBD1 (5 bases). Between the trimmed V and J ends, which lost 4 bases and 8 bases, there was a span of 10 bases. Per the germline V gene, CDR1 is SGHRS and CDR2 is YFSETQ. The CDR3 totals 13 residues. The CDR3 coding sequence is TGCGCCAGCAGCGTAGGAGGGGATTCACCCCTCCACTTT. This sequence encodes CASSVGGDSPLHF. Variable domain in full (rest from reference TRBV5-1 and TRBJ1-6): KAGVTQTPRYLIKTRGQQVTLSCSPISGHRSVSWYQQTPGQGLQFLFEYFSETQRNKGNFPGRFSGRQFSNSRSEMNVSTLELGDSALYLCASSVGGDSPLHFGNGTRLTVT.

There are a few counts of this clone. The rearrangement uses TRBV2 and TRBJ1-2; D gene ambiguous. The CDR3 is made up of 15 amino acids. Per the germline V gene, CDR1 is SNHLY and CDR2 is FYNNEI. V was cut by 1 base and J by 2 bases, with 11 bases left in between. The CDR3 loop is CASSEGRQQNYGYTF. The DNA of the CDR3 is TGTGCCAGCAGTGAAGGGAGGCAGCAAAACTATGGCTACACCTTC.

V is TRBV19 and J is TRBJ2-1, with 8 bases that match TRBD1. V shed 6 bases and J 7 bases; nucleotides not matched to a gene: 11. This CDR3 has 15 amino acids. The germline V gene encodes CDR1 LNHDA and CDR2 SQIVND (reference sequence). The CDR3: CASSPPDRAWNEQFF. The CDR3 bases are TGTGCCAGTAGCCCCCCGGACAGGGCCTGGAATGAGCAGTTCTTC. The full variable domain, its missing parts supplied by reference TRBV19 and TRBJ2-1, is DGGITQSPKYLFRKEGQNVTLSCEQNLNHDAMYWYRQDPGQGLRLIYYSQIVNDFQKGDIAEGYSVSREKKESFPLTVTSAQKNPTAFYLCASSPPDRAWNEQFFGPGTRLTVL.

This clone was observed once. The chain couples TRBV7-6 to TRBJ1-4, with D uncertain. This CDR3 comprises 17 residues. The V and J ends lost 5 bases and 8 bases respectively, with 24 bases between them. From germline, CDR1 is SGHVS and CDR2 FNYEAQ. The CDR3 region is CASSPDEVRGAGEKLFF. The CDR3 DNA follows: TGTGCCAGCAGCCCCGATGAGGTTCGGGGAGCTGGAGAAAAACTGTTTTTT.

The chain's CDR3 is CASSSDRGLGNTIYF. The CDR3 nucleotides read TGTGCCAGCAGCAGCGACAGGGGGCTCGGAAACACCATATATTTT. The gene calls are TRBV5-5 and TRBJ1-3; 10 nucleotides agree with TRBD1. Germline lookup yields CDR1 SGHKS and CDR2 YYEKEE (reference sequence). This CDR3 spans 15 amino acids. The ends lost 4 bases at V and 4 bases at J; junction bases unmatched: 5.

The V gene is TRBV15, the J gene TRBJ1-2; 7 bases fit TRBD1. The J segment lost 4 bases and the V segment lost 5 bases, leaving 7 bases of the junction unmatched. There are 14 residues in the CDR3. Germline-derived CDR1 and CDR2 are LNHNV and YYDKDF (reference sequence). CDR3 residues: CATSRRQGAYGYTF. In nucleotides, the CDR3 is TGTGCCACCAGCCGCCGACAGGGAGCCTATGGCTACACCTTC.

V gene TRBV30 combines with J gene TRBJ2-7; 9 positions agree with TRBD2. The CDR3 contains 15 residues. Unmatched junction bases numbered 7, after V lost 0 bases and J lost 4 bases. CDR1 is GTSNPN, CDR2 SVGIG, per germline (reference sequence). The CDR3 is CAWSVVAGAVYEQYF. The CDR3 region has the DNA TGTGCCTGGAGTGTGGTAGCGGGGGCCGTTTACGAGCAGTACTTC.

The chain couples TRBV7-2 to TRBJ1-2; the D gene is possibly TRBD1 (5 bases). Trimming pared 2 bases from V and 4 bases from J, leaving 8 bases between. Germline V lookup: CDR1 SGHTA, CDR2 FQGNSA. The CDR3 sequence is 13 residues long. CDR3 DNA: TGTGCCAGCAGCTTACCCAGGGCCTATGGCTACACCTTC. The encoded protein is CASSLPRAYGYTF.

CDR3 sequence: CASSPNPRTPNTEAFF. The CDR3 region has the DNA TGTGCCAGCAGCCCCAACCCCAGGACACCGAACACTGAAGCTTTCTTT. The chain couples TRBV7-2 to TRBJ1-1, with D tentatively TRBD1 (5 bases). Germline V gene lookup returns CDR1 SGHTA and CDR2 FQGNSA. The CDR3 is made up of 16 amino acids. The V end was cut by 5 bases, the J end by 1 base, with 17 bases between.

The J gene is TRBJ2-7, the V gene TRBV30; the D is unclear. Germline loops: CDR1 GTSNPN, CDR2 SVGIG (reference sequence). Trimming removed 4 bases at V and 12 bases at J, with 19 bases between. CDR3 length: 12 residues. The DNA for the CDR3 is TGTGCCTGGATGGCCGTGGGCCTCAAGCCGTACTTC. It translates to CAWMAVGLKPYF.

This rearrangement joins TRBV11-2 to TRBJ2-1; the D is unclear. The V gene lost 5 bases and the J gene lost 7 bases, with 12 bases spanning the gap. Germline CDR1 SGHAT, CDR2 FQNNGV. The CDR3 covers 13 residues. CDR3 in amino acids: CASSQTVYNEQFF. CDR3 nucleotides: TGTGCCAGCAGCCAAACGGTTTATAATGAGCAGTTCTTC.

The gene calls are TRBV11-2 and TRBJ1-1; 7 bases agree with TRBD1. Germline V gene lookup returns CDR1 SGHAT and CDR2 FQNNGV. The J segment lost 14 bases and the V segment lost 1 base, leaving 22 bases of the junction unmatched. CDR3 length: 17 amino acids. For the CDR3, the DNA is TGTGCCAGCAGCTTAGGAAACGCCGGACAGGTCGGACTCGTCCCCTTCTTT. Its protein product is CASSLGNAGQVGLVPFF.

The chain is built from TRBV5-1 and TRBJ2-1; D unresolved. With 0 bases removed from V and 5 bases from J, the gap between germline ends came to 6 bases. The CDR3 runs to 13 residues. Per the germline V gene, CDR1 is SGHRS and CDR2 is YFSETQ. The CDR3 spells CASSLDSHNEQFF. In DNA form, the CDR3 reads TGCGCCAGCAGCTTGGACAGCCACAATGAGCAGTTCTTC.

This clone has more than one count but fewer than ten. The V gene is TRBV6-2 or TRBV6-3, the J gene TRBJ1-1; 9 nucleotides agree with TRBD1. Per germline, CDR1 MNHEY and CDR2 SVGEGT. After removal of 1 base from V and 5 bases from J, the junction contained 11 bases not matched to a gene. The CDR3 totals 17 residues. DNA for the CDR3: TGTGCCAGCAGTTACTTTACCGGGACAGGGAGGGGAACTGAAGCTTTCTTT. Protein product: CASSYFTGTGRGTEAFF.

This clone appeared a single time. The gene calls are TRBV7-9 and TRBJ2-3, with D perhaps TRBD2 (6 bases). This CDR3 spans 15 amino acids. Germline V gene data show CDR1 as SEHNR and CDR2 as FQNEAQ (reference sequence). V lost 5 bases and J lost 4, with 16 bases in between. CDR3 bases: TGTGCCAGCAGCGCAAGCGGGTCGGTCGCAGATACGCAGTATTTT. Its protein product is CASSASGSVADTQYF.

This chain links TRBV7-8 with TRBJ1-4; TRBD1 matches at 7 bases. CDR3 length: 16 amino acids. Germline V gives CDR1 SGHVS, CDR2 FQNEAQ. V lost 4 bases to trimming and J lost 8 bases; unmatched junction nucleotides: 13. DNA of the CDR3: TGTGCCAGCAGCTCCCCCGTACAGGGGAGAAAAGAAAAACTGTTTTTT. Amino acid sequence: CASSSPVQGRKEKLFF.

The CDR3 bases are TGTGCCAGCCAAAACAGGGTGGCCTACGAGCAGTACTTC. Protein: CASQNRVAYEQYF. The chain couples TRBV19 to TRBJ2-7, with D tentatively TRBD1 (6 bases). There are 13 residues in the CDR3. Deletions cut 9 bases from V and 2 bases from J, with 14 bases between. Germline-derived CDR1 and CDR2 are LNHDA and SQIVND (reference sequence). Full variable domain (remainder filled in from reference TRBV19 and TRBJ2-7): DGGITQSPKYLFRKEGQNVTLSCEQNLNHDAMYWYRQDPGQGLRLIYYSQIVNDFQKGDIAEGYSVSREKKESFPLTVTSAQKNPTAFYLCASQNRVAYEQYFGPGTRLTVT.

This chain uses TRBV25-1 with TRBJ1-2, with TRBD1 as a possible D gene (5 bases). CDR1 is MGHDK, CDR2 SYGVNS, per germline. V lost 7 bases, J lost 7 bases, and 16 bases lay in between. The CDR3 totals 13 residues. The CDR3 DNA reads TGTGCCAGCACCCACGGTGGGGCAGGTGGCTACACCTTC. The encoded protein is CASTHGGAGGYTF.

This clone appeared once. J is TRBJ1-6 and V is TRBV11-3, with D maybe TRBD1 (5 bases). Trimming took off 1 base at V and 14 bases at J, with 9 bases between the two ends. The CDR3 sequence is 12 residues long. Looked up from germline, CDR1 is SGHNT and CDR2 is YENEEA. Written as DNA, the CDR3 is TGTGCCAGCAGCTTAGGGAGGGGAGCCCTCCACTTT. It encodes CASSLGRGALHF.

The J gene is TRBJ2-1, the V gene TRBV7-2, with a weak D call TRBD2 (6 bases). Per the germline V gene, CDR1 is SGHTA and CDR2 is FQGNSA. This CDR3 has 16 residues. Trimming stripped 1 base from V and 9 bases from J, with 19 bases between. CDR3 nucleotides: TGTGCCAGCAGCTTAGACGGGGACTTGGGATTTTTTGAGCAGTTCTTC. Translation: CASSLDGDLGFFEQFF. The entire variable domain, with the rest obtained from reference TRBV7-2 and TRBJ2-1, is as follows: GAGVSQSPSNKVTEKGKDVELRCDPISGHTALYWYRQSLGQGLEFLIYFQGNSAPDKSGLPSDRFSAERTGGSVSTLTIQRTQQEDSAVYLCASSLDGDLGFFEQFFGPGTRLTVL.

V gene TRBV18 combines with J gene TRBJ1-1; D perhaps matches TRBD1 (6 bases). Trimming shortened V by 6 bases and J by 0 bases, and 11 bases separated the two germline ends. This CDR3 region has 14 residues. Germline V CDR1 and CDR2: KGHSH, LQKENI. The CDR3 region is CASSGTPMNTEAFF. The CDR3 bases are TGTGCCAGCTCGGGGACACCGATGAACACTGAAGCTTTCTTT.